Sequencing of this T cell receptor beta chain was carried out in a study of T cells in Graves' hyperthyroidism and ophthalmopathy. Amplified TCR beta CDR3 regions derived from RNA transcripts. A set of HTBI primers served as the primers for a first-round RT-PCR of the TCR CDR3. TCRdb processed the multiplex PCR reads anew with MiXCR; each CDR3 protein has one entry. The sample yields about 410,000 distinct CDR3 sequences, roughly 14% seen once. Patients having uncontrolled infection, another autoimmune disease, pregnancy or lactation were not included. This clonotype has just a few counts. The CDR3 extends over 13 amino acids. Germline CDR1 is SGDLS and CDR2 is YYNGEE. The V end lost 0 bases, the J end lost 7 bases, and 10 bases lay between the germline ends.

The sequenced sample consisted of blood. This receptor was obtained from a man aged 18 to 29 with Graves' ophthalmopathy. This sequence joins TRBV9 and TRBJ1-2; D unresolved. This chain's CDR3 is CASSVVRLPGYTF. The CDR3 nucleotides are TGTGCCAGCAGCGTAGTCAGGCTACCTGGCTACACCTTC.